The 5 T cell receptor beta chains below come from one sample, sequenced in a study of tissue T cells after allogeneic stem cell transplantation. Profiling relied on immunoSEQ multiplex PCR, and the TCRdb table lists in-frame clones only, not all of them. The sample yields 1,500 to 2,000 clones, under 45% seen once. Time point defined: mouse harvest day 14 after allogeneic transplant. The graft held 10^6 splenic CD5+ T cells and 10^7 T-cell-depleted bone marrow cells. Sequenced material: gut tissue. The receptors come from a female BALB/c mouse given C57BL/6 T cells with graft-versus-host disease after an allogeneic hematopoietic cell transplant.

This clone was counted only a few times. Gene names denote mouse genes. The read ends 1 residue shy of where the CDR3 ends; the end is completed using the germline J gene. The chain joins TRBV19 to TRBJ1-2, with TRBD1 matching over 8 bases. This CDR3 region has 13 residues. Germline-derived CDR1 and CDR2 are FNHDT and SITEND (reference sequence). J lost 2 bases, V lost 4 bases, and 1 base had no gene match. The CDR3 here is CASSQGANSDYTF. CDR3 DNA (partial): TGTGCCAGCAGTCAGGGGGCGAACTCCGACTACACC. Drawing the rest from reference TRBV19 and TRBJ1-2, the complete variable domain is GGIITQTPKFLIGQEGQKLTLKCQQNFNHDTMYWYRQDSGKGLRLIYYSITENDLQKGDLSEGYDASREKKSSFSLTVTSAQKNEMAVFLCASSQGANSDYTFGSGTRLLVI.

A remark on this clone: Any gene name here is a mouse gene name. The observed sequence ends 1 residue before the CDR3 terminus, with the missing tail filled in from the germline J gene. J is TRBJ1-1 and V is TRBV15, with 12 bases aligning to TRBD1. With V trimmed by 3 bases and J by 7 bases, 3 bases remained unmatched. Germline CDR1 reads SGHND; CDR2 reads FRSKSL. This CDR3 contains 14 residues. Incomplete CDR3 DNA: TGTGCCAGCAGTTTTGGGACAGGGGGCGGAGAAGTCTTC. Translated, it gives CASSFGTGGGEVF. In full, the CDR3 reads CASSFGTGGGEVFF.

As to this clone: Genes here carry mouse names. Read coverage stops 1 residue before the CDR3 terminus; the germline J gene supplies the remainder. The V gene is TRBV13-3, the J gene TRBJ2-7; D is unresolved. V lost 7 bases and J 0 bases, leaving 8 bases between the germline ends. In germline, CDR1 is NNHDY, CDR2 SYVADS. The CDR3 has 12 residues. CDR3 region: CASGGVSYEQYF. The CDR3 DNA, read in part, is TGTGCCAGCGGCGGGGTCTCCTATGAACAGTAC.

This clone showed up just a few times. Germline and genes here are mouse. With the read ending 1 residue before the CDR3 end, the germline J gene is used to fill in that end. The gene calls are TRBV26 and TRBJ1-2, with D maybe TRBD1 (5 bases). Germline V gene sequence: CDR1 KGHPV, CDR2 FQNQEV (reference sequence). V lost 6 bases and J 4 bases, leaving 9 bases between the germline ends. CDR3 length: 12 amino acids. CDR3 sequence reads: CASSPGFSDYTF. The covered CDR3 bases are TGTGCCAGCAGCCCAGGGTTCTCCGACTACACC.

As regards this clone: Gene names are the mouse ones. Coverage ceases 1 residue before the CDR3 finishes, and the germline J gene fills in the end. V is TRBV31 and J is TRBJ1-6; 10 positions agree with TRBD1. TRBJ1-6 is flagged as an ORF with uncertain function. The length of the CDR3 is 15 residues. Germline V gene lookup returns CDR1 GKSSPN and CDR2 SITVG. V was clipped by 1 base and J by 5 bases; unmatched bases: 2. CDR3 residues: CAWSRGQGNNSPLYF. The sequenced part of the CDR3 DNA is TGTGCCTGGAGTCGGGGACAGGGGAATAATTCGCCCCTCTAC.